Sequencing of this TCR beta chain was carried out in a study of T cell repertoires in cytomegalovirus infection. At least ten counts were recorded for this clonotype. CDR3 length equals 14 residues. Germline CDR1 DFQATT, CDR2 SNEGSKA (reference sequence). Germline trimming cut 0 bases from V and 8 bases from J; bases unmatched to any gene: 6. In TCRdb, the reads were re-called with MiXCR into one record per CDR3 protein. The table includes 300,000 to 450,000 distinct CDR3 sequences, roughly 18% detected once. The TCR sequence derives from a human donor in good health (CMV status not recorded). Some clones in this sample may be carry-over from other donors' samples. The sequenced sample was PBMCs. The chain couples TRBV20-1 to TRBJ1-4, with 7 bases lining up with TRBD1. The CDR3 loop reads CSARDRRGHEKLFF. For the CDR3, the DNA is TGCAGTGCTAGAGATCGGAGGGGGCACGAAAAACTGTTTTTT.